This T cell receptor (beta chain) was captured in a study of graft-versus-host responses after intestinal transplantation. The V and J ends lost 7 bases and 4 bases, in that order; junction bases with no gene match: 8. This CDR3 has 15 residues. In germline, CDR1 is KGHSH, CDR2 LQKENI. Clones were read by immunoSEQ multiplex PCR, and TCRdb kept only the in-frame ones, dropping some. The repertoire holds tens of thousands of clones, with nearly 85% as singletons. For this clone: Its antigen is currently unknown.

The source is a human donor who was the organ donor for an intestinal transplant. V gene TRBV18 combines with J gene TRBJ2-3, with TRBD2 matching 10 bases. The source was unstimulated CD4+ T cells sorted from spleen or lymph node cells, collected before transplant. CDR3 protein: CASFPGAGGADTQYF. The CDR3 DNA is TGTGCCAGCTTCCCAGGAGCGGGGGGGGCAGATACGCAGTATTTT.